This T cell receptor beta chain was identified during a study of shared clonotypes between healthy human individuals. Study-level points and caveats: Tissues were not sampled, only blood, and their repertoires likely differ.

On this clone: Its antigen is as yet unknown.

CD4+ cell separation produced CD45RA+ naive and CD45RA-negative memory subsets. The V gene's germline CDR1 is SNHLY and CDR2 FYNNEI. The CDR3 sequence is 14 residues long. Trimming cost V 8 bases and J 15 bases; bases outside gene matches: 12. Profiled with immunoSEQ multiplex PCR; TCRdb holds only in-frame clones, not every one. Of 730,000 or so clones listed, about 78% are singletons. The sequenced sample was memory CD4+ T cells sorted from blood. This sample's subset: CD45RA-negative fraction. J is TRBJ2-4 and V is TRBV2; 14 nucleotides line up with TRBD2. The sequence was collected from a woman younger than 45 in good health. Here the CDR3 reads CASESGTSGGLAYF. The CDR3 DNA reads as TGTGCCAGCGAATCCGGGACTAGCGGGGGTTTGGCGTACTTC.